This TCR beta chain was observed in a study of T cell responses to AZD1222 COVID-19 vaccine. Study outcomes and limitations: Repertoire collection took place solely once the T cell response had peaked. As reported, nearly half of all spike-specific TCRs target variant regions that are unmutated.

A word on this clone: What it binds is unknown.

The repertoire was sequenced with immunoSEQ multiplex PCR; TCRdb's copy has only in-frame clones and lacks some. The sample has approximately 180,000 clones; 80% to 95% are singletons. With V trimmed by 3 bases and J by 0 bases, 6 bases remained unmatched. The CDR3 spans 15 residues. In germline, CDR1 is DFQATT, CDR2 SNEGSKA (reference sequence). The origin of this receptor is an adult who received the MenACWY meningococcal vaccine as a control. The chain uses TRBV20-1 and TRBJ1-1; 8 bases are shared with TRBD1. The material sequenced was peripheral blood, taken 28 days after the second dose of the MenACWY control vaccine. The CDR3 nucleotides are TGCAGTGCTAGTGGACAGGGCCTCATGAACACTGAAGCTTTCTTT. Residues: CSASGQGLMNTEAFF.